This T cell receptor (beta chain) came from a study of shared clonotypes between healthy human individuals. Findings and limits, study-wide: The diversity represented, both genetic and in exposure history, was limited by few donors.

About this clone: Its antigen is currently unknown.

In the authors' methods: Filtering differed since immunoSEQ provided only junctions, with no quality scores. Here immunoSEQ multiplex PCR was the method, and the copy in TCRdb shows in-frame clones only, minus some. V, J and clone size are taken as reported in that table, and D and trimming were inferred from the DNA itself. The sample holds 2 million to 2.5 million clones, about 95% seen once. V shed 1 base, J shed 6 bases, and the junction held 3 bases outside the gene matches. Germline assignment: CDR1 LGHNA and CDR2 YSLEER. This CDR3 comprises 14 residues. Terminally differentiated effector memory CD45RA+ cells were excluded by CCR7 positive selection of CD45RO-negative cells.

The sequenced material came from naive CD8+ T cells sorted from blood. This chain joins TRBV4-3 and TRBJ2-7, with 10 positions matching TRBD1. The sequence derives from a man aged 18-30 years in good health. In nucleotides, the CDR3 is TGCGCCAGCAGCCAAGGGGACAGGGGATCCGAGCAGTACTTC. It is translated as CASSQGDRGSEQYF.